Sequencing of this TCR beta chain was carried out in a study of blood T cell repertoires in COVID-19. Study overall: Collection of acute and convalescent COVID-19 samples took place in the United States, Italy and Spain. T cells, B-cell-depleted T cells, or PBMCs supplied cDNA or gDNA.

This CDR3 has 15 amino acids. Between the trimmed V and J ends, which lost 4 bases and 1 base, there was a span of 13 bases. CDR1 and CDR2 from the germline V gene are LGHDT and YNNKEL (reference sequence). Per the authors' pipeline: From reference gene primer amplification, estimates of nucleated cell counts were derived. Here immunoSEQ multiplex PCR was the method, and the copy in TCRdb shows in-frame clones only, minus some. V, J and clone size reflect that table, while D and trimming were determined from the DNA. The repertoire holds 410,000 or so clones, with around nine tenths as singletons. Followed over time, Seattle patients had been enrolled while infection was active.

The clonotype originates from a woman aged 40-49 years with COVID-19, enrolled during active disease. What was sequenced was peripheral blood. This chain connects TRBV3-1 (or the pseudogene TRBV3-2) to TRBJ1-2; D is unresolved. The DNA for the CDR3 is TGTGCCAGCAGCCCGGACTTTACACGTAACTATGGCTACACCTTC. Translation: CASSPDFTRNYGYTF.